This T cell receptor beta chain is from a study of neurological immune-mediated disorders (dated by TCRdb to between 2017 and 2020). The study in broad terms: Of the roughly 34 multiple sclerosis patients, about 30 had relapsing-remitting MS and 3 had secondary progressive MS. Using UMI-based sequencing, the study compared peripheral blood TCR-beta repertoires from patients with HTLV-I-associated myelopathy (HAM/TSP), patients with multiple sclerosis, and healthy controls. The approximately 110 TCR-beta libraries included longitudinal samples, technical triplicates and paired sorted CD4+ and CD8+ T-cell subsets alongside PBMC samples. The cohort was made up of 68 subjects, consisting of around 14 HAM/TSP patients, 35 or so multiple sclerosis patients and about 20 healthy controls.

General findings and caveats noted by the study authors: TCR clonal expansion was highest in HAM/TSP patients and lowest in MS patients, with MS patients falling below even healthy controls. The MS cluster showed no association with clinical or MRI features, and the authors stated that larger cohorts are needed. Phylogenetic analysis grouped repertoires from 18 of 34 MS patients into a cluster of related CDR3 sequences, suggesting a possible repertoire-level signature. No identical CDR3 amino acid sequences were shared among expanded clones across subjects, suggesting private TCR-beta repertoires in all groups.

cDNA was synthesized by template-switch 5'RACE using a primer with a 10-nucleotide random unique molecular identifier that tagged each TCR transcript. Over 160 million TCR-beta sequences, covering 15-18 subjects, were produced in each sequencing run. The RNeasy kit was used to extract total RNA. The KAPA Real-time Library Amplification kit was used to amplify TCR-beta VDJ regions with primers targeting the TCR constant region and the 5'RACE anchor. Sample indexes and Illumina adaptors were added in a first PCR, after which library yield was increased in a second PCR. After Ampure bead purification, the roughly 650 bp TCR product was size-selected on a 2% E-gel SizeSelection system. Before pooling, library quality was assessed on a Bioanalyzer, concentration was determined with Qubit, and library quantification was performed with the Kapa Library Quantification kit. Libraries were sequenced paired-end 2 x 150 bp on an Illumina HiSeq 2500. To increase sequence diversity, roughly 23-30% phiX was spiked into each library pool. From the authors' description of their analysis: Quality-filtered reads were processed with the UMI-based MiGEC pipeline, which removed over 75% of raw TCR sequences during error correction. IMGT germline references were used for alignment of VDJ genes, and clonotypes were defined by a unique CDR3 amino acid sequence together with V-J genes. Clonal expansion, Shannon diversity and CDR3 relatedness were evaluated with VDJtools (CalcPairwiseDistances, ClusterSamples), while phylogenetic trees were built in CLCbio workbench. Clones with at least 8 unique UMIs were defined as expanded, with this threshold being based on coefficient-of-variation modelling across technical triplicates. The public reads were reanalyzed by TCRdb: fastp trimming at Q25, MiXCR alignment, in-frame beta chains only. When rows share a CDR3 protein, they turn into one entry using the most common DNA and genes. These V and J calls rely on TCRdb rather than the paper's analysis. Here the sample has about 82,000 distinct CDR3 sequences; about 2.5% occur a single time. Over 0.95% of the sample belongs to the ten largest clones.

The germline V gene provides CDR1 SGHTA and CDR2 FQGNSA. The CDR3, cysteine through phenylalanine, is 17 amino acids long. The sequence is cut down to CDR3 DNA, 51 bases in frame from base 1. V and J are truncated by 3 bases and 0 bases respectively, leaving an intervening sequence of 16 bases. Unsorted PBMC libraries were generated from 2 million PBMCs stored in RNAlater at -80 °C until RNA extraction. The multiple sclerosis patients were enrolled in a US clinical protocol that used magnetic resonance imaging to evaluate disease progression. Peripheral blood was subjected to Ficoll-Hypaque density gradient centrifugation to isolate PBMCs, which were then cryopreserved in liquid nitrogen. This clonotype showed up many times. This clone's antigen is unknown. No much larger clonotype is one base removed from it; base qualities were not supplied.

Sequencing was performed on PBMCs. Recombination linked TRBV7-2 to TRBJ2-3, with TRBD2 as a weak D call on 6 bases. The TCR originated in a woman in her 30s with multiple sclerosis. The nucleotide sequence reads TGTGCCAGCAGCTTCAATCCCGGGAGCCGTAGCACAGATACGCAGTATTTT. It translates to CASSFNPGSRSTDTQYF.